This TCR beta chain stems from a study of blood T cell repertoires in COVID-19. About the study: From T cells, B-cell-depleted T cells, or PBMCs came the material, which was cDNA or gDNA.

This table comes from immunoSEQ multiplex PCR, and its TCRdb copy is limited to in-frame clones, with some not included. The table shows 120,000 to 150,000 clones, with 84% occurring only once. Participants' own reports of clinical history determined their cohort assignment. Per germline, CDR1 MDHEN and CDR2 SYDVKM. This CDR3 has 14 amino acids. V was shortened by 7 bases and J by 5 bases, with 18 bases between the two germline ends. The sequence came from a middle-aged man in a cohort exposed to, infected with or recovered from COVID-19 (not recorded which). The V gene is TRBV28, the J gene TRBJ2-7; D unresolved. Sequencing was carried out using PBMCs or T cells enriched from blood (not recorded which). The CDR3 sequence: CASTLTVIADEQYF. The CDR3 DNA is TGTGCCAGCACCTTAACAGTGATTGCCGACGAGCAGTACTTC.